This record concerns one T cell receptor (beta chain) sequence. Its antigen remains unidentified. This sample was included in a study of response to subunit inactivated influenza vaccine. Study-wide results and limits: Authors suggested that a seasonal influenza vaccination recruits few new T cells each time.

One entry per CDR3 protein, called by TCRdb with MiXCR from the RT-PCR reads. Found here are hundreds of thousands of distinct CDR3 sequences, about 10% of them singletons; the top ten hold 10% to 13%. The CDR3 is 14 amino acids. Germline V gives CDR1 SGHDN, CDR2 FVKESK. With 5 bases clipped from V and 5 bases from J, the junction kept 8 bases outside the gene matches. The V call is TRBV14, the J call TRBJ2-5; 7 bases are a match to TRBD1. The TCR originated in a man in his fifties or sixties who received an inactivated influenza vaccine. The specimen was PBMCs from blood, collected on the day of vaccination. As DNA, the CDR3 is TGTGCCAGCAGCTCTCGACAGGGATGGGAGACCCAGTACTTC. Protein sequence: CASSSRQGWETQYF.